Below are 20 T cell receptor beta chains sequenced from a single sample in a study of CD8+CD57+ T cells in acquired aplastic anemia. Profiling of TCR beta VDJ combinations and CDR3 sequences used genomic DNA as template. TCRdb recomputed calls from the reads with MiXCR, one row per CDR3 protein. The table has 90,000 to 130,000 distinct CDR3 sequences, under 60% seen once; the top ten hold about a third. Sample: sorted CD4+, CD8+, or CD8+CD57+ T cells (not recorded which) from PBMCs. These receptors came from a human donor in good health, serving as a control.

The V and J genes are TRBV19 and TRBJ1-1, with D unresolved. The germline CDR1 and CDR2 sequences are LNHDA and SQIVND (reference sequence). This CDR3 has 11 amino acids. V was cut by 10 bases and J by 11 bases, with 17 bases left in between. CDR3 region: CATSPGDGAFF. In nucleotides, the CDR3 is TGTGCCACTTCGCCTGGGGATGGCGCTTTCTTT.

This clonotype has only a few counts. V is TRBV27 and J is TRBJ2-1; 11 bases match TRBD1. The CDR3 consists of 16 residues. Germline CDR1 MNHEY, CDR2 SMNVEV (reference sequence). V shed 2 bases, J shed 7 bases, and the junction held 7 bases outside the gene matches. CDR3 in DNA: TGTGCCAGCAGTTTAGGATGGACAGGGGGCTTGAATGAGCAGTTCTTC. Its protein product is CASSLGWTGGLNEQFF.

The chain links TRBV20-1 to TRBJ2-5, with 8 bases matching TRBD2. J was trimmed by 3 bases and V by 2 bases; bases with no gene match: 8. CDR1 DFQATT and CDR2 SNEGSKA come from the germline V gene (reference sequence). CDR3 length: 15 amino acids. The CDR3 is CSARTGAGVEETQYF. Written as DNA, the CDR3 is TGCAGTGCTAGAACCGGAGCGGGAGTTGAAGAGACCCAGTACTTC.

This chain joins TRBV25-1 and TRBJ2-2, with D perhaps matching TRBD2 (5 bases). Looked up from germline, CDR1 is MGHDK and CDR2 is SYGVNS. The CDR3 runs to 15 residues. The ends were cut back, 6 bases at V and 6 bases at J, with 17 bases in the middle. CDR3 protein: CASRSAADQSGELFF. The CDR3 coding sequence is TGTGCCAGCAGGAGTGCAGCGGATCAGTCCGGGGAGCTGTTTTTT.

This chain links TRBV25-1 with TRBJ2-7; D not resolved. Germline values: CDR1 MGHDK, CDR2 SYGVNS. Trimming cost V 0 bases and J 6 bases, with 9 bases left between them. This CDR3 region has 13 residues. CDR3 amino acids: CASSEYAGSEQYF. In DNA, the CDR3 is TGTGCCAGCAGTGAATACGCCGGGTCCGAGCAGTACTTC.

The chain is built from TRBV7-2 and TRBJ2-1; D possibly corresponds to TRBD2 (6 bases). Trimming left V 6 bases short and J 6 bases short, with 12 bases between. The CDR3 consists of 13 residues. From germline, CDR1 is SGHTA and CDR2 FQGNSA. CDR3 DNA sequence: TGTGCCAGCAGGGAGGGTGGTCCCAATGAGCAGTTCTTC. Its protein product is CASREGGPNEQFF.

The chain combines TRBV5-1 with TRBJ2-5, with 7 bases fitting TRBD1. Germline V CDR1 and CDR2: SGHRS, YFSETQ. V was clipped by 0 bases and J by 1 base; unmatched bases: 6. This CDR3 spans 16 amino acids. As DNA, the CDR3 is TGCGCCAGCAGCTTGGCCGGTAACAGGGGCCAAGAGACCCAGTACTTC. As protein: CASSLAGNRGQETQYF.

The CDR3 reads CASSDSDRGTYEQYF. Here the CDR3 DNA reads TGCGCCAGCAGTGACTCGGACAGGGGAACCTACGAGCAGTACTTC. V is TRBV10-1 and J is TRBJ2-7, with 9 bases lining up with TRBD1. The length of the CDR3 is 15 residues. V lost 3 bases and J lost 2; bases outside the gene matches: 5. CDR1 WNHNN and CDR2 SYGVQD come from the germline V gene (reference sequence).

The V call is TRBV5-6, the J call TRBJ1-2; the match to TRBD1 covers 11 bases. CDR3 size: 15 residues. Germline trimming cut 0 bases from V and 5 bases from J; bases unmatched to any gene: 3. CDR1 and CDR2 (germline): SGHDT, YYEEEE. CDR3 sequence: CASSLAGQGAYGYTF. The CDR3 region has the DNA TGTGCCAGCAGCTTGGCAGGACAGGGGGCATATGGCTACACCTTC.

The rearrangement uses TRBV2 and TRBJ1-5; 8 bases line up with TRBD1. V was pared by 8 bases and J by 6 bases, with 9 bases of the junction left unmatched. Per germline, CDR1 SNHLY and CDR2 FYNNEI. The CDR3 consists of 14 residues. The CDR3 bases are TGTGCCAGCGGCCTGGACAGGGTTTTTCAGCCCCAGCATTTT. Translation: CASGLDRVFQPQHF.

This clonotype has ten or more counts. This rearrangement joins TRBV2 to TRBJ2-7, with D perhaps matching TRBD2 (6 bases). The V end lost 9 bases, the J end lost 2 bases, and 14 bases lay between the germline ends. The germline CDR1 and CDR2 sequences are SNHLY and FYNNEI. The length of the CDR3 is 13 residues. The CDR3 region is CASRGTETYEQYF. CDR3 coding DNA: TGTGCCAGTCGCGGGACGGAAACCTACGAGCAGTACTTC.

The chain couples TRBV20-1 to TRBJ2-7; D gene ambiguous. The V gene lost 0 bases and the J gene lost 1 base, with 13 bases spanning the gap. The CDR3 spans 15 residues. Germline lookup yields CDR1 DFQATT and CDR2 SNEGSKA (reference sequence). The CDR3 reads CSARDPGERSYEQYF. The CDR3 region has the DNA TGCAGTGCTAGAGATCCAGGTGAGAGGTCCTACGAGCAGTACTTC.

This clonotype was seen only a few times. The chain couples TRBV15 to TRBJ2-7, with D hard to call. Trimming took 6 bases from V and 4 from J, leaving 16 bases between them. The CDR3 is 14 amino acids. The V gene's germline CDR1 is LNHNV and CDR2 YYDKDF (reference sequence). The CDR3 is CATRQGLSLYEQYF. The CDR3 nucleotides read TGTGCCACCAGACAAGGGTTATCCTTGTACGAGCAGTACTTC.

This sequence joins TRBV19 and TRBJ2-3; D is uncertain. This CDR3 is 10 amino acids long. Trimming stripped 9 bases from V and 4 bases from J, with 5 bases between. Per the germline V gene, CDR1 is LNHDA and CDR2 is SQIVND (reference sequence). The CDR3 protein is CASGSDTQYF. The CDR3 nucleotides are TGTGCCAGCGGCTCAGATACGCAGTATTTT.

This chain connects TRBV20-1 to TRBJ2-7; D uncertain. The CDR3 contains 13 residues. Looked up from germline, CDR1 is DFQATT and CDR2 is SNEGSKA (reference sequence). Trimming shortened V by 3 bases and J by 0 bases, and 9 bases separated the two germline ends. The CDR3 DNA reads TGCAGTGCTAGGGAACTTCACTCCTACGAGCAGTACTTC. Protein product: CSARELHSYEQYF.

This clonotype occurred a few times. The V call is TRBV4-3, the J call TRBJ1-6; the D gene is possibly TRBD1 (5 bases). Per the germline V gene, CDR1 is LGHNA and CDR2 is YSLEER. CDR3 size: 16 residues. Trimming left V 1 base short and J 6 bases short, with 13 bases between. CDR3 loop: CASSQGAGRINSPLHF. Written as DNA, the CDR3 is TGCGCCAGCAGCCAAGGGGCAGGGCGGATTAATTCACCCCTCCACTTT.

This rearrangement joins TRBV15 to TRBJ2-1; 10 bases fit TRBD1. Germline assignment: CDR1 LNHNV and CDR2 YYDKDF (reference sequence). With 7 bases clipped from V and 0 bases from J, the junction kept 3 bases outside the gene matches. The CDR3 loop spans 15 amino acids. CDR3 in DNA: TGTGCCACCATGACAGGGGGCAGCTCCTACAATGAGCAGTTCTTC. Amino acids: CATMTGGSSYNEQFF.

This clonotype came up many times. The V gene is TRBV30, the J gene TRBJ2-7; D perhaps matches TRBD1 (5 bases). CDR3 length equals 13 residues. Germline V gene lookup returns CDR1 GTSNPN and CDR2 SVGIG (reference sequence). Trimming removed 1 base from V and 3 bases from J, with 10 bases in between. CDR3 in amino acids: CAWSEGVSYEQYF. In nucleotides, the CDR3 is TGTGCCTGGAGTGAAGGGGTCAGCTACGAGCAGTACTTC.

V usage is TRBV11-2 and J usage is TRBJ2-1; D perhaps matches TRBD2 (5 bases). V lost 6 bases and J 0 bases, leaving 12 bases between the germline ends. The germline V gene encodes CDR1 SGHAT and CDR2 FQNNGV. This CDR3 has 15 amino acids. CDR3 loop: CASSSVASSYNEQFF. The CDR3 DNA follows: TGTGCCAGCAGTTCCGTAGCGAGCTCCTACAATGAGCAGTTCTTC. The whole variable domain, remainder taken from reference TRBV11-2 and TRBJ2-1, is EAGVAQSPRYKIIEKRQSVAFWCNPISGHATLYWYQQILGQGPKLLIQFQNNGVVDDSQLPKDRFSAERLKGVDSTLKIQPAKLEDSAVYLCASSSVASSYNEQFFGPGTRLTVL.

There are many counts of this clonotype. The CDR3 region is CASSLRRTPYEQYF. In nucleotides, the CDR3 is TGTGCCAGCAGCTTAAGGCGGACCCCCTACGAGCAGTACTTC. The chain has TRBV7-2 and TRBJ2-7; D is unresolved. Trimming removed 2 bases from V and 2 bases from J, with 10 bases in between. CDR1 and CDR2 (germline): SGHTA, FQGNSA. The CDR3 has 14 residues.